These 10 T cell receptor beta chains originate from one sample sequenced in a study of CD8+ T cells in alopecia areata (dated by TCRdb to the late 2010s). The method behind the library was the immunoSEQ multiplex PCR assay. For TCR sequencing, RNA was extracted from every sample and reverse transcribed into cDNA to serve as template. TCRdb retrieved this table from immuneACCESS and kept in-frame rearrangements only. Not all clones are present; in checked studies, unresolved V genes account for under half, and no reason is known for the remainder. For this sample there are roughly 170,000 clones; approximately 59% appear just once. About 15% of the sample is taken by the ten largest. The sample's time point label is to be understood as: baseline before oral tofacitinib. The material was CD4+ T cells sorted from blood, obtained at week 0. The receptors originated from a human donor with alopecia areata.

This chain connects TRBV13 to TRBJ2-7, with D uncertain. The germline CDR1 and CDR2 sequences are PRHDT and FYEKMQ (reference sequence). Trimming left V 2 bases short and J 2 bases short, with 10 bases between. This CDR3 has 14 amino acids. CDR3 nucleotides: TGTGCCAGCAGCTTATCTCTGGGAACCTACGAGCAGTACTTC. It is translated as CASSLSLGTYEQYF.

This clone has a handful of counts. The chain carries TRBV5-1 and TRBJ2-6; D may correspond to TRBD1 or TRBD2 (5 bases each). The CDR3 loop spans 17 amino acids. V was cut by 0 bases and J by 0 bases, with 10 bases left in between. Germline CDR1 reads SGHRS; CDR2 reads YFSETQ. CDR3: CASSLGAGSSGANVLTF. CDR3 nucleotide sequence: TGCGCCAGCAGCTTGGGAGCAGGGAGCTCTGGGGCCAACGTCCTGACTTTC.

This chain uses TRBV4-1 with TRBJ2-5; 7 bases match TRBD1. Germline CDR1 reads MGHRA; CDR2 reads YSYEKL. The ends lost 0 bases at V and 4 bases at J; junction bases unmatched: 5. This CDR3 region has 15 residues. DNA of the CDR3: TGCGCCAGCAGCCAAGATTTGACAGGGACAGAGACCCAGTACTTC. Protein: CASSQDLTGTETQYF.

CDR3: CASSLSGLFTYEQYF. The CDR3 DNA reads as TGCGCCAGCAGCTTGTCCGGGCTTTTCACCTACGAGCAGTACTTC. This sequence joins TRBV5-1 and TRBJ2-7, with D unresolved. Per the germline V gene, CDR1 is SGHRS and CDR2 is YFSETQ. This CDR3 is built from 15 residues. Deletions cut 1 base from V and 2 bases from J, with 13 bases between. The variable domain in full, with the rest retrieved from reference TRBV5-1 and TRBJ2-7, is KAGVTQTPRYLIKTRGQQVTLSCSPISGHRSVSWYQQTPGQGLQFLFEYFSETQRNKGNFPGRFSGRQFSNSRSEMNVSTLELGDSALYLCASSLSGLFTYEQYFGPGTRLTVT.

The V gene is TRBV25-1, the J gene TRBJ2-1, with 7 bases that match TRBD1. CDR1 and CDR2 from the germline V gene are MGHDK and SYGVNS. V dropped 3 bases and J dropped 2; count of bases not matched to a gene: 4. This CDR3 spans 15 amino acids. CDR3 sequence (DNA): TGTGCCAGCAGTGACCATACAGGGGCCTACAATGAGCAGTTCTTC. This codes for CASSDHTGAYNEQFF.

This clone was found a few times. The V gene is TRBV30, the J gene TRBJ2-1; 9 bases line up with TRBD2. The CDR3 has 15 residues. CDR1 and CDR2 from the germline V gene are GTSNPN and SVGIG (reference sequence). V gave up 3 bases and J gave up 2 bases; unmatched junction bases: 5. The CDR3 sequence is CAWRAIAGAYNEQFF. The CDR3 region has the DNA TGTGCCTGGAGGGCTATAGCGGGGGCCTACAATGAGCAGTTCTTC.

V is TRBV10-3 and J is TRBJ1-1; D is possibly TRBD1 (6 bases). Trimming left V 1 base short and J 1 base short, with 13 bases between. This CDR3 has 16 residues. Per germline, CDR1 ENHRY and CDR2 SYGVKD. The CDR3 is CAISELGGGGNTEAFF. The CDR3 bases are TGTGCCATCAGTGAGTTAGGGGGGGGCGGGAACACTGAAGCTTTCTTT.

This clone came up a few times. The J gene is TRBJ1-1, the V gene TRBV28, with no clear D. Germline CDR1 and CDR2: MDHEN and SYDVKM. CDR3 length equals 10 residues. V dropped 8 bases and J dropped 11 bases, with 12 bases sitting between them. CDR3 bases: TGTGCCAGCGGCGCCATACGGGCTTTCTTT. Protein sequence: CASGAIRAFF. Filled out from reference TRBV28 and TRBJ1-1, the complete variable domain reads DVKVTQSSRYLVKRTGEKVFLECVQDMDHENMFWYRQDPGLGLRLIYFSYDVKMKEKGDIPEGYSVSREKKERFSLILESASTNQTSMYLCASGAIRAFFGQGTRLTVV.

The chain is built from TRBV2 and TRBJ2-7, with a weak D call TRBD1 (5 bases). Trimming pared 7 bases from V and 1 base from J, leaving 11 bases between. Per the germline V gene, CDR1 is SNHLY and CDR2 is FYNNEI. The CDR3 has 13 amino acids. The CDR3 DNA is TGTGCCAGCACCCCAGGGCGGTCCTACGAGCAGTACTTC. Translating gives CASTPGRSYEQYF.

The CDR3 nucleotides read TGTGCCTGGAGGGCCCCAGCTAACTATGGCTACACCTTC. Translated: CAWRAPANYGYTF. The rearrangement uses TRBV30 and TRBJ1-2; D gene uncertain. Germline loops: CDR1 GTSNPN, CDR2 SVGIG (reference sequence). The CDR3 length is 13 residues. Trimming removed 3 bases from V and 0 bases from J, with 8 bases in between.